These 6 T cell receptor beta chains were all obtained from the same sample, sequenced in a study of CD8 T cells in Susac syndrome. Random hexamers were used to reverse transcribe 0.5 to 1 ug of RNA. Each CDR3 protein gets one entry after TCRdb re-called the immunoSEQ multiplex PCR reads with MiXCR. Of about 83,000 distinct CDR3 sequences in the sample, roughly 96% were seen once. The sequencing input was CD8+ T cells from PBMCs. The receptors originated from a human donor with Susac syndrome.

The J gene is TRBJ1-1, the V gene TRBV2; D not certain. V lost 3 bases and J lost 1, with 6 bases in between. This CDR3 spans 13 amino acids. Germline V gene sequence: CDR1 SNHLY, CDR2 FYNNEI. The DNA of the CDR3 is TGTGCCAGCAGTGAGTCTTGGAACACTGAAGCTTTCTTT. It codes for CASSESWNTEAFF.

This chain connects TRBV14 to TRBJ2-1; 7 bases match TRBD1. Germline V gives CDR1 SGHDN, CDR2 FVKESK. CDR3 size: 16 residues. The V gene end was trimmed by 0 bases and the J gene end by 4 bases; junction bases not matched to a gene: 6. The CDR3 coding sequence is TGTGCCAGCAGCCAAGAAGTGGGACAGATATACAATGAGCAGTTCTTC. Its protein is CASSQEVGQIYNEQFF.

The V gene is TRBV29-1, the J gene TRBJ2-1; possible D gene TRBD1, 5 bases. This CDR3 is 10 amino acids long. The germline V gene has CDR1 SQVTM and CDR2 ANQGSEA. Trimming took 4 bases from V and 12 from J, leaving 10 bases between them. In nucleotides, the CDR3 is TGCAGCGTTGGGTCAGGGATGCAGTTCTTC. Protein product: CSVGSGMQFF.

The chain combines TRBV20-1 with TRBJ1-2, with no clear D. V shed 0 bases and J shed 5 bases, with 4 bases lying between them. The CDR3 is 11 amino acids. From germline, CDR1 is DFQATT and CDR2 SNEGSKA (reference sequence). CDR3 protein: CSARDRYGYTF. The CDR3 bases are TGCAGTGCTAGAGATCGGTATGGCTACACCTTC.

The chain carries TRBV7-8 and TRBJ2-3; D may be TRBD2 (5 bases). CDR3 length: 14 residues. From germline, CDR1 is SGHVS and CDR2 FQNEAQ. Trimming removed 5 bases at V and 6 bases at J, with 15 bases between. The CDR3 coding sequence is TGTGCCAGCAGCCTCGGAGGTCCTCCCGATACGCAGTATTTT. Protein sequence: CASSLGGPPDTQYF.

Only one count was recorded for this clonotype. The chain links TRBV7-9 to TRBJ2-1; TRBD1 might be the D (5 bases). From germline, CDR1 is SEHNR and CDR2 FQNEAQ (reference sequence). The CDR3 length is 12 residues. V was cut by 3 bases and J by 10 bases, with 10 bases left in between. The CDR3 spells CASSFQGREQFF. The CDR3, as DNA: TGTGCCAGCAGCTTTCAGGGAAGGGAGCAGTTCTTC.